This T cell receptor (beta chain) was found in a study of T cell changes during pregnancy in multiple sclerosis. Assay: immunoSEQ multiplex PCR; the TCRdb copy retains only in-frame clones and omits some. This sample has around 61,000 clones, with around nine tenths found just once. The CDR3 spans 15 residues. Between the trimmed V and J ends, which lost 3 bases and 6 bases, there was a span of 18 bases. Germline CDR1 reads SGDLS; CDR2 reads YYNGEE. This material consisted of peripheral blood, taken in the third trimester of pregnancy. The sequence derives from a female donor in good health, enrolled as a control in a pregnancy study. The rearrangement joins TRBV9 to TRBJ1-2; possible D gene TRBD1, 5 bases. CDR3 protein: CASSATQGSIHGYTF. CDR3 DNA sequence: TGTGCCAGCAGCGCTACTCAGGGATCTATCCATGGCTACACCTTC.